A selection of T cell receptor beta chains follows, all from one sample in a study of graft-versus-host responses after intestinal transplantation. Method: immunoSEQ multiplex PCR; TCRdb's copy keeps in-frame clones and lacks some. This table has some 41,000 clones, less than 95% appearing once. The source was PBMCs, collected approximately 320 days after intestinal transplant. The receptors come from a human patient who received an intestinal transplant, so some T cells may come from the graft donor. CDR3s include the opening cysteine and the closing phenylalanine or tryptophan. The D gene is left open where the match is weak. Some rows have no size entry. The others give once, few or many, or a class for an expanded clone.

J gene	clone size	D gene	CDR3 length	V gene	CDR3 protein	CDR3 DNA
TRBJ2-1	NA	NA	11	TRBV28	CASRSNNEQFF	TGTGCCAGCAGGTCAAACAATGAGCAGTTCTTC
TRBJ2-5	NA	TRBD2	16	TRBV27	CASSLVEPGLAPTQYF	TGTGCCAGCAGTTTAGTAGAGCCCGGACTAGCCCCGACTCAGTACTTC
TRBJ2-4	NA	TRBD2	15	TRBV28	CASSLDSGRGNIQYF	TGTGCCAGCAGTCTGGATAGCGGGAGAGGAAACATTCAGTACTTC
TRBJ2-5	NA	NA	12	TRBV28	CASSPPVETQYF	TGTGCCAGCAGTCCCCCCGTGGAGACCCAGTACTTC
TRBJ2-7	NA	TRBD2	15	TRBV29-1	CSPGLAGHSSYEQYF	TGCAGCCCCGGACTAGCGGGGCATAGCTCCTACGAGCAGTACTTC
TRBJ1-1	NA	TRBD1	13	TRBV6-5	CASSWATGGAGFF	TGTGCCAGCAGTTGGGCGACAGGGGGCGCGGGGTTCTTT
TRBJ1-4	NA	TRBD1	12	TRBV6-6	CASSLGGEGLFF	TGTGCCAGCAGTTTAGGGGGCGAGGGGCTGTTTTTT
TRBJ2-7	few	NA	12	TRBV10-3	CASGVLGYEQYF	TGTGCCTCTGGGGTCCTCGGGTACGAGCAGTACTTC
TRBJ1-2	NA	NA	23	TRBV5-1	CASGTQGSTMATPWAGLNYGYTF	TGCGCCAGCGGGACACAGGGCTCAACTATGGCTACACCTTGGGCAGGGCTCAACTATGGCTACACCTTC
TRBJ2-7	NA	TRBD2	15	TRBV6-6	CASRPGLAGTYEQYF	TGTGCCAGCAGACCGGGACTAGCGGGGACCTACGAGCAGTACTTC
TRBJ2-2	NA	TRBD2	15	TRBV4-2	CASSQGGGALGELFF	TGTGCCAGCAGCCAAGGCGGGGGGGCCCTCGGGGAGCTGTTTTTT
TRBJ2-2	NA	TRBD1	16	TRBV27	CASRLRDRGQNGELFF	TGTGCCAGCAGACTACGGGACAGGGGGCAAAACGGGGAGCTGTTTTTT
TRBJ2-7	few	TRBD1	13	TRBV6-6	CASSNRGDVEQYF	TGTGCCAGCAGTAACAGGGGGGATGTCGAGCAGTACTTC
TRBJ2-3	NA	NA	14	TRBV6-1	CASSESGPTDTQYF	TGTGCCAGCAGTGAGAGCGGGCCAACAGATACGCAGTATTTT
TRBJ2-2	NA	TRBD2	21	TRBV10-2	CASSASPGLSGRAGNTGELFF	TGCGCCAGCAGTGCCTCGCCGGGGCTTAGCGGGAGGGCGGGGAACACCGGGGAGCTGTTTTTT
TRBJ2-7	NA	TRBD2	14	TRBV5-1	CASSLVAGVREQYF	TGCGCCAGCAGCTTGGTAGCGGGAGTCCGCGAGCAGTACTTC
TRBJ2-5	NA	NA	13	TRBV11-3	CASSQPGGETQYF	TGTGCCAGCAGCCAACCTGGGGGCGAGACCCAGTACTTC
TRBJ2-5	NA	NA	13	TRBV9	CASSVAHQETQYF	TGTGCCAGCAGCGTAGCCCACCAAGAGACCCAGTACTTC
TRBJ2-2	NA	TRBD1	17	TRBV19	CASSIGGQGLDTGELFF	TGTGCCAGTAGTATAGGGGGACAGGGGTTGGACACCGGGGAGCTGTTTTTT
TRBJ1-5	NA	NA	15	TRBV4-1	CASSPGPTNNQPQHF	TGCGCCAGCAGCCCCGGTCCTACCAATAATCAGCCCCAGCATTTT
TRBJ2-4	NA	NA	14	TRBV7-8	CASSLAPESGLQYF	TGTGCCAGCAGCTTAGCGCCGGAGTCGGGCCTTCAGTACTTC
TRBJ2-7	NA	TRBD1	13	TRBV5-6	CASSLSGGYEQYF	TGTGCCAGCAGCTTGTCAGGGGGCTACGAGCAGTACTTC
TRBJ2-7	NA	TRBD2	15	TRBV5-1	CASSFTSGLAGEQYF	TGCGCCAGCAGCTTTACTAGCGGGCTAGCTGGGGAGCAGTACTTC
TRBJ2-7	NA	TRBD2	15	TRBV15	CATSRELAGTSEQYF	TGTGCCACCAGCAGAGAACTAGCGGGGACCTCCGAGCAGTACTTC
TRBJ2-3	few	TRBD2	18	TRBV30	CAWSVVPGLAGSTDTQYF	TGTGCCTGGAGTGTCGTCCCGGGACTAGCGGGGAGCACAGATACGCAGTATTTT
TRBJ1-2	NA	NA	13	TRBV6-6	CASSPAGVDGYTF	TGTGCCAGCAGCCCCGCGGGCGTAGATGGCTACACCTTC
TRBJ2-7	NA	NA	15	TRBV6-1	CASSAIAIGAYEQYF	TGTGCCAGCAGTGCCATCGCTATAGGAGCCTACGAGCAGTACTTC
TRBJ1-1	NA	NA	14	TRBV5-1	CASSLDTANTEAFF	TGCGCCAGCAGCTTGGACACCGCGAACACTGAAGCTTTCTTT